This T cell receptor beta chain originates from a study of tumor-infiltrating lymphocytes in primary liver carcinoma. Study-wide background: Tumors were stage T1-T3 N0M0, roughly 4 to 10 cm across. Whole-study findings and limits: Only about 7.5-25% of top clones spanned all five tumor regions. Against blood, tumors held a significantly higher top-250-clone fraction (p = 0.039).

CDR3 size: 15 residues. CDR1 and CDR2 (germline): MNHEY, SVGAGI. Worth noting for this clonotype: Antigen: not known. The junction differs from germline at one of its ends, possibly a read error.

Starting from around 500 ng of total RNA, TCR beta cDNA was produced with a primer in the constant region. Sequencing libraries for TCR beta derived from three nested multiplex PCR rounds that used slightly modified ARM-PCR. The opening two PCR rounds, 10 cycles each, paired TRBV1-TRBV30 forward primers with a C-beta reverse primer. TCRdb reanalysed the multiplex PCR reads using MiXCR and keeps one entry per CDR3 protein. This sample carries about 59,000 distinct CDR3 sequences, around 64% of them seen once, and the ten largest clones take around 57%. Co-extraction yielded RNA and DNA from roughly 20-30 mg of unsorted bulk tissue. Five discrete regions of every tumor underwent sampling.

The rearrangement joins TRBV6-5 to TRBJ2-2; D might be TRBD1 (6 bases). This receptor was obtained from a man in his forties or fifties with primary liver carcinoma and hepatitis B virus infection. Material: liver tumor tissue from sampling region 2. Subset defined: tumor region T2, inferior pole. The CDR3: CASSYGTLNTGELFF. In DNA form, the CDR3 reads TGTGCCAGCAGTTACGGGACACTGAACACCGGGGAGTTGTTTTTT.